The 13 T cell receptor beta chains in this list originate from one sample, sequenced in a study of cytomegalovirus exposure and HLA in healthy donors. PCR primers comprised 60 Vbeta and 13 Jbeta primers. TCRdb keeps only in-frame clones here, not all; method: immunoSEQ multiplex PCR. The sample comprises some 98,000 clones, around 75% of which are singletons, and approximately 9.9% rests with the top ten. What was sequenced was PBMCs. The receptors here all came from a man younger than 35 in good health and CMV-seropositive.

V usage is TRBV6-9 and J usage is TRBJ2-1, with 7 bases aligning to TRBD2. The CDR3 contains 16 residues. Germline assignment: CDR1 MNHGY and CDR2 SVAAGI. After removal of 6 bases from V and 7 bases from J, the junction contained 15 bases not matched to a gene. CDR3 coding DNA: TGTGCCAGCAGGACTTTTAGGACTAGAAATTGGAATGAGCAGTTCTTC. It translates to CASRTFRTRNWNEQFF.

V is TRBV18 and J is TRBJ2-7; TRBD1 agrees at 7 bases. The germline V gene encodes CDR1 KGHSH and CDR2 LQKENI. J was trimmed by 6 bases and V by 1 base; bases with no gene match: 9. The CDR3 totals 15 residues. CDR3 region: CASSPRRGGAAEQYF. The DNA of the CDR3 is TGTGCCAGCTCACCACGAAGAGGGGGCGCGGCCGAGCAGTACTTC.

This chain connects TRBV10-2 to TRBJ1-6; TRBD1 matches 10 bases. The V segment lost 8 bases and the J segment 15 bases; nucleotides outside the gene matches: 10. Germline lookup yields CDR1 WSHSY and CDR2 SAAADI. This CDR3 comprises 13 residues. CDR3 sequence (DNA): TGCGCCAGCGCGACAGGGGGCCCTCTTAGCCTCCACTTT. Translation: CASATGGPLSLHF.

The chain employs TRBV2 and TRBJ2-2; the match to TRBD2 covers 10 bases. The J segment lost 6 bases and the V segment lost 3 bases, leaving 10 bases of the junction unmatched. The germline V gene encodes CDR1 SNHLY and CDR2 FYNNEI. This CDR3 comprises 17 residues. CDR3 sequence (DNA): TGTGCCAGCAGTGATCTAACCGGGACTAGCGTATCCGGGGAGCTGTTTTTT. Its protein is CASSDLTGTSVSGELFF. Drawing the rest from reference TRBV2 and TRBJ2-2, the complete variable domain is EPEVTQTPSHQVTQMGQEVILRCVPISNHLYFYWYRQILGQKVEFLVSFYNNEISEKSEIFDDQFSVERPDGSNFTLKIRSTKLEDSAMYFCASSDLTGTSVSGELFFGEGSRLTVL.

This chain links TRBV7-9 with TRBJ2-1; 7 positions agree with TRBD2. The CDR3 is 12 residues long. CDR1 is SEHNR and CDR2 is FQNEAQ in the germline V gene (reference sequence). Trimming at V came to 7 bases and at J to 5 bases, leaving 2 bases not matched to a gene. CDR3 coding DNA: TGTGCCAGCACGGGGGGAAACAATGAGCAGTTCTTC. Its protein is CASTGGNNEQFF.

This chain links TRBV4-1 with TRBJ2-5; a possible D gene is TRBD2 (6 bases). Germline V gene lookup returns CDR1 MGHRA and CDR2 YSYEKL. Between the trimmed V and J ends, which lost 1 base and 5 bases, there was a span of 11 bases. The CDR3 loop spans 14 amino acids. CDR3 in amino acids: CASSQVLAQETQYF. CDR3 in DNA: TGCGCCAGCAGCCAAGTACTAGCCCAGGAGACCCAGTACTTC.

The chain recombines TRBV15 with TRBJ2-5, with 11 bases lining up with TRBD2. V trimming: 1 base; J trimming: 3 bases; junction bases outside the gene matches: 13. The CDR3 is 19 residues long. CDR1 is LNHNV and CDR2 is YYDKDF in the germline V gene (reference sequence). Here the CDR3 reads CATSRGDSGGATHKETQYF. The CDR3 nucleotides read TGTGCCACCAGCAGAGGTGATAGCGGGGGGGCAACGCACAAAGAGACCCAGTACTTC.

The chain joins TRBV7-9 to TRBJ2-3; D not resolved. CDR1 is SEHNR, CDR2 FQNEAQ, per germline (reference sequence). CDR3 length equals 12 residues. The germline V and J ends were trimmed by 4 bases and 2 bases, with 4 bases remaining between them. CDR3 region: CASSSHTDTQYF. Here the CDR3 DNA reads TGTGCCAGCAGCTCCCACACAGATACGCAGTATTTT. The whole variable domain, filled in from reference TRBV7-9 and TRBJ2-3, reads DTGVSQNPRHKITKRGQNVTFRCDPISEHNRLYWYRQTLGQGPEFLTYFQNEAQLEKSRLLSDRFSAERPKGSFSTLEIQRTEQGDSAMYLCASSSHTDTQYFGPGTRLTVL.

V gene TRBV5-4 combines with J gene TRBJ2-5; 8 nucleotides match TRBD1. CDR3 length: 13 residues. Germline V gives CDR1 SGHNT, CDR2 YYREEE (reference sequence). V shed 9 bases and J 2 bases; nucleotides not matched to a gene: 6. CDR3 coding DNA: TGTGCCATTTCACAGGGGGAGCAAGAGACCCAGTACTTC. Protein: CAISQGEQETQYF. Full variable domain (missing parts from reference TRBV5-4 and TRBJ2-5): ETGVTQSPTHLIKTRGQQVTLRCSSQSGHNTVSWYQQALGQGPQFIFQYYREEENGRGNFPPRFSGLQFPNYSSELNVNALELDDSALYLCAISQGEQETQYFGPGTRLLVL.

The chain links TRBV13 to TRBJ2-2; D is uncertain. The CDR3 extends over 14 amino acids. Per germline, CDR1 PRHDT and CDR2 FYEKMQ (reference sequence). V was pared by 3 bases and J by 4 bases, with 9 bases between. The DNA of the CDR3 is TGTGCCAGCAGCTTCTATCACTTCACCGGGGAGCTGTTTTTT. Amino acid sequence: CASSFYHFTGELFF.

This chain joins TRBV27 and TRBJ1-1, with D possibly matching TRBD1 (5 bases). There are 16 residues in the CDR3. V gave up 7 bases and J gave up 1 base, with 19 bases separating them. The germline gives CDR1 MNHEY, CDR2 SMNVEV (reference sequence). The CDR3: CASMLGVSFANTEAFF. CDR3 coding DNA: TGTGCCAGCATGTTAGGGGTATCCTTTGCGAACACTGAAGCTTTCTTT.

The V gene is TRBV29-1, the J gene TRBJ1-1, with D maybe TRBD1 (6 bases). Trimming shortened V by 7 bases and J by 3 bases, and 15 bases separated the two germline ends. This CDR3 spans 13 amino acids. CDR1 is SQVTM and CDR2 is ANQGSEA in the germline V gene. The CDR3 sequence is CSGGNREYTEAFF. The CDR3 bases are TGCAGCGGAGGAAACAGGGAGTACACTGAAGCTTTCTTT.

CDR3 coding DNA: TGTGCCAGCAGTGAGGAGCGGGGGGGTACCGGGGAGCTGTTTTTT. Translation: CASSEERGGTGELFF. The chain links TRBV2 to TRBJ2-2; 10 nucleotides align to TRBD2. The CDR3 runs to 15 residues. V lost 3 bases to trimming and J lost 5 bases; unmatched junction nucleotides: 3. CDR1 SNHLY and CDR2 FYNNEI come from the germline V gene. Full variable domain (remainder filled in from reference TRBV2 and TRBJ2-2): EPEVTQTPSHQVTQMGQEVILRCVPISNHLYFYWYRQILGQKVEFLVSFYNNEISEKSEIFDDQFSVERPDGSNFTLKIRSTKLEDSAMYFCASSEERGGTGELFFGEGSRLTVL.